This record looks at one T cell receptor beta chain sequence and its context. The germline gives CDR1 SEHNR, CDR2 FQNEAQ (reference sequence). J was trimmed by 3 bases and V by 1 base; bases with no gene match: 7. The CDR3 length is 16 residues. These data belong to a study of blood T cell repertoires in COVID-19. Sequencing used immunoSEQ multiplex PCR; TCRdb keeps in-frame clones, though not all of them. The table lists 190,000 or so clones, around 94% of them singletons. Sample: peripheral blood. The TCR was taken from a man under 40 with COVID-19, enrolled during active disease. This chain connects TRBV7-9 to TRBJ1-1; TRBD1 matches 8 bases. The CDR3: CASSLGAAGGHTEAFF. For the CDR3, the DNA is TGTGCCAGCAGCTTAGGGGCGGCAGGGGGCCACACTGAAGCTTTCTTT.